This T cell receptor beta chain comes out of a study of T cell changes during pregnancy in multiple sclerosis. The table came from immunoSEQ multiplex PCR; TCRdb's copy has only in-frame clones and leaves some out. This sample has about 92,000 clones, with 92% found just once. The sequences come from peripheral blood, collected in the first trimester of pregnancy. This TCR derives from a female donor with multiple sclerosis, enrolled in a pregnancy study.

CDR3 residues: CASSIGGMNTEAFF. DNA of the CDR3: TGTGCCAGTAGTATTGGAGGAATGAACACTGAAGCTTTCTTT. The gene calls are TRBV19 and TRBJ1-1; D gene uncertain. Trimming removed 3 bases at V and 0 bases at J, with 8 bases between. Germline V CDR1 and CDR2: LNHDA, SQIVND (reference sequence). The CDR3 length is 14 residues.